This TCR beta chain derives from a study of technical replicates of blood from a handful of donors. Here immunoSEQ multiplex PCR was the method, and the copy in TCRdb shows in-frame clones only, minus some. The sample includes under 95,000 clones, 95% of them seen just once. Material for sequencing was T cells isolated from PBMCs. The origin of this receptor is a human donor in good health.

CDR3 region: CASSLGWGGQPQHF. Written as DNA, the CDR3 is TGTGCCAGCAGCTTAGGATGGGGAGGTCAGCCCCAGCATTTT. This chain links TRBV7-2 with TRBJ1-5; D is unresolved. With 1 base removed from V and 6 bases from J, the gap between germline ends came to 10 bases. The germline V gene encodes CDR1 SGHTA and CDR2 FQGNSA. The CDR3 is 14 amino acids.